This TCR beta chain was sequenced for a study of early T cells in non-severe SARS-CoV-2 infection. Across the whole study: Sequencing targeted bulk RNA from unsorted whole blood, leaving chains unpaired.

Individual cDNA molecules received unique molecular identifiers. TCRdb reanalysed the 5' RACE reads using MiXCR and keeps one entry per CDR3 protein. In the table there are approximately 50,000 distinct CDR3 sequences, roughly 8.8% of which are singletons. V shed 2 bases and J shed 1 base, with 13 bases lying between them. Looked up from germline, CDR1 is KGHDR and CDR2 is SFDVKD. The CDR3 extends over 16 amino acids. V usage is TRBV24-1 and J usage is TRBJ1-1; D remains ambiguous. The sequencing input was whole blood. The sequence derives from an adult who was a healthcare worker with PCR-confirmed SARS-CoV-2 infection or an uninfected control (not recorded which). The CDR3 coding sequence is TGTGCCACCAGTGATTGGGGAGGGTCAGAGAACACTGAAGCTTTCTTT. It is translated as CATSDWGGSENTEAFF.